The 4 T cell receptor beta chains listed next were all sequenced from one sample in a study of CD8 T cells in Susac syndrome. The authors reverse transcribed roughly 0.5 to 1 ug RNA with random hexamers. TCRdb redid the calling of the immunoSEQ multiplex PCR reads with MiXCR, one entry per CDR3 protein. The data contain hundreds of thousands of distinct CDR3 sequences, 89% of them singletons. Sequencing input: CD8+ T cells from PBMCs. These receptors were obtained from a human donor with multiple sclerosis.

CDR3 DNA sequence: TGTGCCAGCATAGAGCCCACAGGGGGCACAGATACGCAGTATTTT. Translation gives CASIEPTGGTDTQYF. The chain uses TRBV28 and TRBJ2-3; TRBD1 aligns across 7 bases. J gave up 1 base and V 7 bases, and 8 bases lay outside the gene matches. Germline V gives CDR1 MDHEN, CDR2 SYDVKM. This CDR3 contains 15 residues.

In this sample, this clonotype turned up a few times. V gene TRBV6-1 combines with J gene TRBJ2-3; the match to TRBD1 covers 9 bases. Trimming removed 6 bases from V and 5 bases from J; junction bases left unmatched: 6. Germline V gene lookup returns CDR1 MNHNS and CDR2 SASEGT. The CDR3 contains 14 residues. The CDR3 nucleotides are TGTGCCAGCAGCCCAGGACAGGGGAGAGATACGCAGTATTTT. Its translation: CASSPGQGRDTQYF.

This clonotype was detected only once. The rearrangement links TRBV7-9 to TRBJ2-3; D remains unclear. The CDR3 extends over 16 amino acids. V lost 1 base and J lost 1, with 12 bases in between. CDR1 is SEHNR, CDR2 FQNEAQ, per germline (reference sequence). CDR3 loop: CASSLVLAVGTDTQYF. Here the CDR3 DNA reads TGTGCCAGCAGCTTAGTATTGGCCGTTGGCACAGATACGCAGTATTTT. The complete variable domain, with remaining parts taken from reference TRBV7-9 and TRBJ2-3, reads DTGVSQNPRHKITKRGQNVTFRCDPISEHNRLYWYRQTLGQGPEFLTYFQNEAQLEKSRLLSDRFSAERPKGSFSTLEIQRTEQGDSAMYLCASSLVLAVGTDTQYFGPGTRLTVL.

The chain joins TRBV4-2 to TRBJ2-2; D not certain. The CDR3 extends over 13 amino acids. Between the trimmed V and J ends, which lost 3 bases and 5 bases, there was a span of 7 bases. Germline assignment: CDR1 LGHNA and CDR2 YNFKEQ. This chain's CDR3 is CASSQETTGELFF. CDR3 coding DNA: TGTGCCAGCAGCCAGGAAACTACCGGGGAGCTGTTTTTT.